Below are 28 T cell receptor beta chains sequenced from a single sample in a study of blood T cell repertoires in COVID-19. Generated by immunoSEQ multiplex PCR, the TCRdb table keeps only in-frame clones and is missing some. The data show about 140,000 clones, about 88% seen once. The sequencing input was peripheral blood. The receptors were gathered from a human donor in a cohort sampled during active COVID-19.

This chain uses TRBV5-4 with TRBJ2-3; 7 nucleotides align to TRBD2. The CDR3 has 14 amino acids. V lost 3 bases, J lost 6 bases, and 7 bases stayed unmatched. Germline values: CDR1 SGHNT, CDR2 YYREEE (reference sequence). CDR3 sequence (DNA): TGTGCCAGCAGCTCGAGCGGGATACGGGATACGCAGTATTTT. This encodes CASSSSGIRDTQYF.

This chain links TRBV13 with TRBJ1-2; D is uncertain. This CDR3 spans 13 amino acids. Germline V gives CDR1 PRHDT, CDR2 FYEKMQ (reference sequence). V gave up 1 base and J gave up 4 bases, with 7 bases separating them. The CDR3 protein is CASSLDGGYGYTF. For the CDR3, the DNA is TGTGCCAGCAGCTTAGACGGCGGCTATGGCTACACCTTC.

This clone was observed a single time. The chain carries TRBV5-3 and TRBJ1-5; D unresolved. TRBV5-3 is an ORF; its function is uncertain. Between the trimmed V and J ends, which lost 3 bases and 9 bases, there was a span of 7 bases. The CDR3 is 11 residues long. CDR3 sequence reads: CARSCFMPQHF. As DNA, the CDR3 is TGTGCCAGAAGCTGTTTTATGCCCCAGCATTTT.

The V gene is TRBV3-1 (or the pseudogene TRBV3-2), the J gene TRBJ1-4, with 7 bases matching TRBD1. Germline values: CDR1 LGHDT, CDR2 YNNKEL (reference sequence). This CDR3 contains 14 residues. Unmatched junction bases numbered 5, after V lost 6 bases and J lost 4 bases. The CDR3 here is CASSLRTGNEKLFF. CDR3 sequence (DNA): TGTGCCAGCAGTTTGCGGACAGGTAATGAAAAACTGTTTTTT.

The V call is TRBV6-5, the J call TRBJ2-7, with TRBD2 matching over 8 bases. Germline CDR1 MNHEY, CDR2 SVGAGI. The CDR3 contains 14 residues. Trimming at V came to 6 bases and at J to 7 bases, leaving 11 bases not matched to a gene. The CDR3 reads CASSTGGGGREQYF. The CDR3 bases are TGTGCCAGCAGCACCGGAGGCGGGGGGAGGGAGCAGTACTTC.

The rearrangement uses TRBV27 and TRBJ2-1; 11 bases are shared with TRBD2. The CDR3 runs to 18 residues. V gave up 1 base and J gave up 15 bases; unmatched junction bases: 20. CDR1 and CDR2 (germline): MNHEY, SMNVEV (reference sequence). The CDR3 here is CASSLYLAGGLLPRVLFF. The DNA of the CDR3 is TGTGCCAGCAGTTTATACCTAGCGGGAGGCCTCCTGCCCCGGGTTCTGTTCTTC.

This clone was detected once. The V call is TRBV5-1, the J call TRBJ2-1; 9 bases align to TRBD2. The germline gives CDR1 SGHRS, CDR2 YFSETQ. J was trimmed by 4 bases and V by 5 bases; bases with no gene match: 7. There are 15 residues in the CDR3. The CDR3 loop is CASSPSSGGYNEQFF. CDR3 DNA sequence: TGCGCCAGCAGTCCCTCCAGCGGGGGGTACAATGAGCAGTTCTTC.

This chain uses TRBV3-1 (or the pseudogene TRBV3-2) with TRBJ1-1; the D gene is possibly TRBD1 (6 bases). The CDR3 spans 14 residues. Per germline, CDR1 LGHDT and CDR2 YNNKEL (reference sequence). V was pared by 4 bases and J by 2 bases, with 11 bases between. The CDR3 protein is CASSLRTANTEAFF. DNA of the CDR3: TGTGCCAGCAGCCTCCGGACAGCTAACACTGAAGCTTTCTTT.

This rearrangement joins TRBV28 to TRBJ1-2, with a tentative D call TRBD1 (6 bases). The CDR3 spans 16 residues. The V gene's germline CDR1 is MDHEN and CDR2 SYDVKM. V gave up 3 bases and J gave up 4 bases, with 18 bases separating them. CDR3 DNA: TGTGCCAGCAGTTTCCCCTTCCGGGACACGGCCTATGGCTACACCTTC. It yields the protein CASSFPFRDTAYGYTF.

The V call is TRBV2, the J call TRBJ1-5, with TRBD1 matching over 8 bases. The V gene's germline CDR1 is SNHLY and CDR2 FYNNEI. This CDR3 region has 15 residues. With 6 bases clipped from V and 2 bases from J, the junction kept 6 bases outside the gene matches. The CDR3 is CASRNGQGGNQPQHF. The CDR3 nucleotides read TGTGCCAGCAGGAACGGACAGGGCGGCAATCAGCCCCAGCATTTT.

The CDR3 protein is CASSQERARGPEAFF. CDR3 DNA: TGTGCCAGCAGCCAAGAGCGGGCCAGGGGGCCTGAAGCTTTCTTT. The V call is TRBV4-2, the J call TRBJ1-1, with 8 bases aligning to TRBD1. J lost 6 bases, V lost 0 bases, and 6 bases had no gene match. The CDR3 length is 15 residues. Germline loops: CDR1 LGHNA, CDR2 YNFKEQ.

The chain links TRBV27 to TRBJ1-5, with a weak D call TRBD1 (6 bases). The CDR3 is 14 residues long. The V end lost 4 bases, the J end lost 0 bases, and 7 bases lay between the germline ends. Germline V CDR1 and CDR2: MNHEY, SMNVEV (reference sequence). CDR3 region: CASSSDSSNQPQHF. CDR3 nucleotide sequence: TGTGCCAGCAGTTCGGACAGTAGCAATCAGCCCCAGCATTTT.

The V call is TRBV18, the J call TRBJ2-3; 11 bases are shared with TRBD2. The CDR3 is 17 amino acids. The V gene end was trimmed by 0 bases and the J gene end by 2 bases; junction bases not matched to a gene: 4. CDR1 KGHSH and CDR2 LQKENI come from the germline V gene. CDR3 protein: CASSPPGTSGLTDTQYF. CDR3 bases: TGTGCCAGCTCACCACCCGGGACTAGCGGCCTCACAGATACGCAGTATTTT.

The chain uses TRBV10-3 and TRBJ2-5, with 7 bases fitting TRBD2. From germline, CDR1 is ENHRY and CDR2 SYGVKD. Trimming took 7 bases from V and 4 from J; bases not matched to a gene: 6. This CDR3 is 13 amino acids long. The DNA for the CDR3 is TGTGCCATCAAAACTAGCGAGGGAGAGACCCAGTACTTC. Encoded protein: CAIKTSEGETQYF.

The chain employs TRBV9 and TRBJ2-7; 10 nucleotides align to TRBD2. Germline CDR1 is SGDLS and CDR2 is YYNGEE. The J segment lost 5 bases and the V segment lost 3 bases, leaving 5 bases of the junction unmatched. The CDR3 spans 14 residues. The CDR3 protein is CASSASGGANEQYF. CDR3 coding DNA: TGTGCCAGCAGCGCAAGCGGGGGGGCCAACGAGCAGTACTTC.

In DNA form, the CDR3 reads TGTGCCAGCAGCCCCGCCGGGCGGGGTGCCTCCCGGACCCAGTACTTC. It specifies CASSPAGRGASRTQYF. The chain has TRBV9 and TRBJ2-5, with D perhaps TRBD2 (6 bases). The CDR3 has 16 residues. Germline CDR1 reads SGDLS; CDR2 reads YYNGEE. V was trimmed by 4 bases and J by 7 bases, leaving 23 bases between them.

This clone was counted a single time. V gene TRBV24-1 combines with J gene TRBJ2-7; 8 bases match TRBD1. The germline V gene encodes CDR1 KGHDR and CDR2 SFDVKD. V trimming: 10 bases; J trimming: 7 bases; junction bases outside the gene matches: 8. The CDR3 runs to 12 residues. This chain's CDR3 is CATRTGGEEQYF. CDR3 sequence (DNA): TGTGCCACTAGAACAGGGGGTGAAGAGCAGTACTTC.

The chain couples TRBV6-2 or TRBV6-3 to TRBJ2-7, with D perhaps TRBD2 (6 bases). Germline V gene lookup returns CDR1 MNHEY and CDR2 SVGEGT. The V gene lost 5 bases and the J gene lost 3 bases, with 11 bases spanning the gap. The CDR3 contains 13 residues. This CDR3 is CASSRNSGYEQYF. CDR3 nucleotides: TGTGCCAGCAGTCGTAATAGCGGCTACGAGCAGTACTTC.

V gene TRBV27 combines with J gene TRBJ2-7, with TRBD2 identical over 9 bases. This CDR3 spans 13 amino acids. Germline CDR1 reads MNHEY; CDR2 reads SMNVEV (reference sequence). V was pared by 6 bases and J by 2 bases, with 2 bases of the junction left unmatched. CDR3 amino acids: CASRTSGTYEQYF. CDR3 nucleotides: TGTGCCAGCAGGACTAGCGGAACCTACGAGCAGTACTTC.

The rearrangement joins TRBV3-1 (or the pseudogene TRBV3-2) to TRBJ2-2; 7 bases are a match to TRBD2. V shed 4 bases, J shed 0 bases, and the junction held 2 bases outside the gene matches. Per the germline V gene, CDR1 is LGHDT and CDR2 is YNNKEL (reference sequence). This CDR3 has 15 amino acids. The CDR3 nucleotides are TGTGCCAGCAGCCCCAGCGGGACGAACACCGGGGAGCTGTTTTTT. Protein sequence: CASSPSGTNTGELFF.

This clone was observed a handful of times. The chain couples TRBV15 to TRBJ2-1; 8 bases fit TRBD2. Unmatched junction bases numbered 1, after V lost 0 bases and J lost 0 bases. The germline V gene encodes CDR1 LNHNV and CDR2 YYDKDF (reference sequence). The CDR3 has 16 residues. The CDR3 DNA reads TGTGCCACCAGCAGAGACGGGGGGGGCTCCTACAATGAGCAGTTCTTC. As protein: CATSRDGGGSYNEQFF.

This chain uses TRBV4-2 with TRBJ1-4, with a possible D match to TRBD1 (6 bases). There are 15 residues in the CDR3. With 1 base removed from V and 7 bases from J, the gap between germline ends came to 13 bases. The germline CDR1 and CDR2 sequences are LGHNA and YNFKEQ. The DNA of the CDR3 is TGTGCCAGCAGCCAAGCGGCAGGGGCGGGTGAAAAACTGTTTTTT. This translates into CASSQAAGAGEKLFF.

The chain uses TRBV6-2 or TRBV6-3 and TRBJ2-1, with a possible D match to TRBD1 (6 bases). Trimming stripped 4 bases from V and 2 bases from J, with 12 bases between. Germline V gene lookup returns CDR1 MNHEY and CDR2 SVGEGT. This CDR3 region has 15 residues. As DNA, the CDR3 is TGTGCCAGCAGTTCCGGGACAACAGCCTACAATGAGCAGTTCTTC. Protein sequence: CASSSGTTAYNEQFF.

The J gene is TRBJ1-2, the V gene TRBV5-1, with TRBD1 matching 11 bases. With V trimmed by 4 bases and J by 7 bases, 9 bases remained unmatched. The germline V gene encodes CDR1 SGHRS and CDR2 YFSETQ. This CDR3 is built from 15 residues. The CDR3 nucleotides read TGCGCCAGCAGCCCGGGAGGACAGGGGGCTTCTGGCTACACCTTC. Translated: CASSPGGQGASGYTF.

This chain links TRBV3-1 (or the pseudogene TRBV3-2) with TRBJ1-2, with 10 positions matching TRBD1. Trimming took 4 bases from V and 6 from J; bases not matched to a gene: 2. CDR1 LGHDT and CDR2 YNNKEL come from the germline V gene (reference sequence). The CDR3 has 13 residues. Here the CDR3 reads CASSRQGANGYTF. The CDR3 nucleotides read TGTGCCAGCAGCCGACAGGGGGCAAATGGCTACACCTTC.

In this sample, this clone turned up once. The chain carries TRBV2 and TRBJ2-7; 10 bases agree with TRBD1. V was pared by 9 bases and J by 3 bases, with 5 bases of the junction left unmatched. Germline V gene lookup returns CDR1 SNHLY and CDR2 FYNNEI. This CDR3 is built from 13 residues. The CDR3 region is CASDRDRGYEQYF. In DNA, the CDR3 is TGTGCCAGTGACCGGGACAGGGGCTACGAGCAGTACTTC.

A single count supports this clone. The chain couples TRBV7-8 to TRBJ1-1, with TRBD1 as a possible D gene (6 bases). The CDR3 consists of 14 residues. Germline V CDR1 and CDR2: SGHVS, FQNEAQ. The V end lost 5 bases, the J end lost 1 base, and 11 bases lay between the germline ends. The CDR3 DNA reads TGTGCCAGCAGCGCATACAGGGAGAACACTGAAGCTTTCTTT. Translating it yields CASSAYRENTEAFF.

V is TRBV6-6 and J is TRBJ1-2; no clear D gene. Germline values: CDR1 MNHNY, CDR2 SVGAGI (reference sequence). V gave up 7 bases and J gave up 3 bases, with 9 bases separating them. The CDR3 loop spans 12 amino acids. CDR3 loop: CASTRGDYGYTF. DNA of the CDR3: TGTGCCAGCACCCGCGGAGACTATGGCTACACCTTC.